This T cell receptor (beta chain) was identified in a study of blood T cell repertoires in COVID-19 (dated by TCRdb to 2018 to 2021). Regarding the research as a whole: Samples covering the acute and convalescent phases of COVID-19 were provided by collaborators in the United States, Italy and Spain. Where available, HLA class I and class II types were obtained from metadata supplied by the sample provider rather than from assay-based typing. Nearly every sample came with metadata listing a de-identified subject ID, COVID-19 status, age in years and sex. Subjects who had been exposed to COVID-19, were actively infected with it, or had recovered from it provided the deeply sampled blood TCRbeta repertoires that made up the dataset. The prospective study material was composed of cDNA or gDNA derived from T cells, B-cell-depleted T cells, or PBMCs. The samples were drawn from the first 160 participants of the ongoing ImmuneRACE study and from under 1,500 subjects provided by 6 global collaborators. The repertoires were released in a freely available public database meant as a resource for research on the immune response to SARS-CoV-2. General conclusions and limits of the study: The quantity of clinical and demographic metadata differed by source and by participant and was supplied without curation.

Sequences SGHTA (CDR1) and FQGNSA (CDR2) are obtained from the germline V gene. Cut back by 1 base and 8 bases, the V and J ends lie 12 bases apart. The CDR3 covers 14 residues, taking in both the cysteine and the phenylalanine. Just CDR3 DNA is preserved here, 42 bases in frame from base 1. The collaborating institutions used their own protocols to collect whole blood in K2EDTA tubes. For TCRbeta analysis, collaborators shipped samples as frozen whole blood, isolated PBMCs, or DNA extracted from either of those sample types. Comments on this clone: Its antigen is not yet known. No quality values exist for individual bases; no much larger clone is one base distant.

TCRbeta CDR3 regions were amplified from genomic DNA using the immunoSEQ Assay, a bias-controlled multiplex PCR. As for the original processing: Nucleated cell counts per sample were estimated from amplification of reference gene primers within the assay. To quantify the absolute abundance of each unique TCRbeta CDR3 rearrangement, sequence reads were collapsed and filtered. Productive Simpson clonality was computed per sample as the square root of Simpson's diversity index over productive rearrangements. TCRdb retrieved this table from immuneACCESS and kept in-frame rearrangements only. Not all clones are present; in checked studies, unresolved V genes account for under half, and no reason is known for the remainder. V, J and clone size derive from that table, while D and trimming were established from the DNA sequence. The sample table holds around 100,000 clones, of which roughly nine tenths were seen once. Together, the top ten hold about 2% of the sample.

The chain employs TRBV7-2 and TRBJ1-3, with TRBD1 perhaps the D gene, on 5 matching bases. The specimen sequenced was peripheral blood. The TCR was taken from a human donor with active COVID-19. The donor label of this sample is uncertain. Here is the DNA: TGTGCCAGCAGCTTAGGGGGCGACGGGTACACCATATATTTT. The translation is CASSLGGDGYTIYF.